This T cell receptor beta chain was observed in a study of T cell repertoires in cytomegalovirus infection. Study-wide background: From public TCR beta signatures came an indication of both CMV infection and matching HLA type.

TCRdb reprocessed the reads with MiXCR, giving one entry per CDR3 protein. The repertoire includes around 260,000 distinct CDR3 sequences, approximately 10% of them detected once, and more than 13% sits in the top ten. The study's findings and limits: People with CMV and the relevant HLA were identified by cumulative public TCR beta family frequency. The ex vivo response showed dominance by HLA-C-restricted CMV-specific TCR beta clonotypes.

This clonotype was found many times. Its antigen is not known. What was sequenced was PBMCs. The receptor was derived from a human donor in good health (CMV status not recorded). Some clones in this sample may be carry-over from other donors' samples.

The CDR3 nucleotides are TGTGCTAGTGGTTTGGTACTGGCCACAGCCCCAGATACGCAGTATTTT. It encodes CASGLVLATAPDTQYF. This chain links TRBV12-5 with TRBJ2-3; D remains ambiguous. V was clipped by 0 bases and J by 4 bases, with 14 bases between them. This CDR3 comprises 16 residues. Germline-derived CDR1 and CDR2 are LGHNT and FRNRAP.